These T cell receptor beta chains were read from a single sample in a study of cytomegalovirus exposure and HLA in healthy donors. Clones were read by immunoSEQ multiplex PCR, and TCRdb kept only the in-frame ones, dropping some. The data show 150,000 to 200,000 clones, with roughly four fifths seen just once and over 0.85% held by the top ten. The sample taken for sequencing was PBMCs. All receptors derive from a girl aged 2 to 10 in good health and CMV-seropositive. The conserved cysteine and the conserved F or W are not part of the CDR3 here. Fields, in order: J gene, V gene, CDR3 protein.

TRBJ1-1 | TRBV5-4 | ASSLGGQGNTEAF
TRBJ1-5 | TRBV27 | ASSSGNQPQH
TRBJ2-1 | TRBV7-3 | ASSLSSSGERLNEQF
TRBJ2-7 | TRBV7-3 | ASSLGTGTGADEQY
TRBJ2-1 | TRBV6-4 | ASSALATTYNEQF
TRBJ2-1 | TRBV28 | ASSLDGLRYTYNEQF
TRBJ2-6 | TRBV7-2 | ASSARRSPNVLT
TRBJ1-2 | TRBV28 | ASTLLGGHTVGGYT
TRBJ2-7 | TRBV30 | AWSVQGGFYEQY
TRBJ2-1 | TRBV28 | ASRVTVEQF
TRBJ1-5 | TRBV4-1 | ASSPTPPGAADQPQH
TRBJ1-5 | TRBV15 | ATSLTGGWNQPQH
TRBJ1-6 | TRBV7-6 | ASSRLQGDNSPLH
TRBJ2-7 | TRBV4-1 | ASRAAKRGNSWGEQY
TRBJ1-3 | TRBV15 | ATSRPLEQRAGNTIY
TRBJ2-7 | TRBV5-1 | ASSSQVSTYEQY
TRBJ2-3 | TRBV10-3 | AQSGSSTDTQY
TRBJ2-7 | TRBV29-1 | SVVDSIYEQY
TRBJ2-1 | TRBV13 | ASSSLKIAWDEQF
TRBJ2-7 | TRBV27 | ASSLSWDFFSYEQY
TRBJ2-2 | TRBV5-4 | ASSDRGQGNTGELF
TRBJ2-4 | TRBV30 | AFAGGGYWIAKNIQY
TRBJ2-1 | TRBV4-1 | ASSARLAGVNEQF
TRBJ1-1 | TRBV29-1 | SVTGGDLKAF
TRBJ2-1 | TRBV9 | ASSPRPSGRGNEQF
TRBJ1-4 | TRBV6-6 | ASNRGQTNEKLF
TRBJ2-7 | TRBV18 | ASSPTGTSGYEQY
TRBJ2-5 | TRBV30 | AWARQAQETQY
TRBJ1-2 | TRBV5-1 | ASRATESYGYT